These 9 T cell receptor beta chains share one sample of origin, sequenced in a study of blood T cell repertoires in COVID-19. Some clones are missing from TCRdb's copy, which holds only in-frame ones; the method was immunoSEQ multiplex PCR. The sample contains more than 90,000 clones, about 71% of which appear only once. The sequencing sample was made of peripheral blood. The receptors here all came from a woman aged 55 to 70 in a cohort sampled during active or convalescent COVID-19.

The CDR3: CASSADAGGWGNEKLFF. DNA of the CDR3: TGTGCCAGCAGCGCCGATGCAGGGGGCTGGGGTAATGAAAAACTGTTTTTT. The chain uses TRBV9 and TRBJ1-4, with 8 bases aligning to TRBD1. The CDR3 spans 17 residues. With 3 bases clipped from V and 4 bases from J, the junction kept 11 bases outside the gene matches. The V gene's germline CDR1 is SGDLS and CDR2 YYNGEE.

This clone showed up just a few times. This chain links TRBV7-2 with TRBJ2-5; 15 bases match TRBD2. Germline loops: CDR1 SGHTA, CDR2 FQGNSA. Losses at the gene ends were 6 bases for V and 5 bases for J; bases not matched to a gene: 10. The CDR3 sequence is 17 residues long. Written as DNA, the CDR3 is TGTGCCAGCAGTTCGGGACTAGCGGGGGGCCGTGGGGAGACCCAGTACTTC. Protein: CASSSGLAGGRGETQYF.

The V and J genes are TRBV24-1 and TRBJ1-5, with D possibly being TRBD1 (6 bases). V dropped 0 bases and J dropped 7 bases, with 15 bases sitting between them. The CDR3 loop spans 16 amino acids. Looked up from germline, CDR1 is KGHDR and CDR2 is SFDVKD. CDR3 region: CATSDLVWGQGQPQHF. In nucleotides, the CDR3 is TGTGCCACCAGTGATTTGGTTTGGGGACAAGGCCAGCCCCAGCATTTT.

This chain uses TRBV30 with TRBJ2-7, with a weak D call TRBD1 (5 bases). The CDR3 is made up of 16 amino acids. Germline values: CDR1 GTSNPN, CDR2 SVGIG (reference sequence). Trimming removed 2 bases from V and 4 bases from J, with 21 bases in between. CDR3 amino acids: CAWSLARVVSAYEQYF. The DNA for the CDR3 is TGTGCCTGGAGTCTCGCCAGGGTAGTCTCGGCGTACGAGCAGTACTTC.

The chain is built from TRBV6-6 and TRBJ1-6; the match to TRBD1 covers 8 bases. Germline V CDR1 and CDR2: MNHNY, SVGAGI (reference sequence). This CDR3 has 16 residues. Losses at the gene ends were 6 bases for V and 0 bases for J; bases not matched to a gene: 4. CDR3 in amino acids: CASRTGGLSYNSPLHF. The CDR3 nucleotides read TGTGCCAGCAGAACAGGGGGTCTCTCCTATAATTCACCCCTCCACTTT.

The CDR3 reads CASSPSSYNEQFF. DNA for the CDR3: TGCGCCAGCAGCCCGAGCTCCTACAATGAGCAGTTCTTC. The V gene is TRBV5-1, the J gene TRBJ2-1; the D is unclear. Germline V gene data show CDR1 as SGHRS and CDR2 as YFSETQ. CDR3 length equals 13 residues. Trimming took off 4 bases at V and 0 bases at J, with 5 bases between the two ends.

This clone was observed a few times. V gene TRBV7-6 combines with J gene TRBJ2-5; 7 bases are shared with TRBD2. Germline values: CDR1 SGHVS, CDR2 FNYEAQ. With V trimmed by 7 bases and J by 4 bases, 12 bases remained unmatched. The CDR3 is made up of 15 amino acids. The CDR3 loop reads CASTRLAAPTETQYF. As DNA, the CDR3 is TGTGCCAGCACCCGTCTAGCGGCACCAACAGAGACCCAGTACTTC.

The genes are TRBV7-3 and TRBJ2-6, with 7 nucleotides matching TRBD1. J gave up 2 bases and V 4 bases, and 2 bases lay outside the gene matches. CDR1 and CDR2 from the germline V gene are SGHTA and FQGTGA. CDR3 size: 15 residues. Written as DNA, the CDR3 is TGTGCCAGCAGCTCTGACAGGGCTGGGGCCAACGTCCTGACTTTC. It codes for CASSSDRAGANVLTF.

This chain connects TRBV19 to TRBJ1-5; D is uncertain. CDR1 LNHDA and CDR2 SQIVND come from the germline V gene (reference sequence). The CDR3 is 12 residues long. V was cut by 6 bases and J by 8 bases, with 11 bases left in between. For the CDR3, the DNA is TGTGCCAGTAGCGTCAGGCAGGAGCCCCAGCATTTT. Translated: CASSVRQEPQHF.